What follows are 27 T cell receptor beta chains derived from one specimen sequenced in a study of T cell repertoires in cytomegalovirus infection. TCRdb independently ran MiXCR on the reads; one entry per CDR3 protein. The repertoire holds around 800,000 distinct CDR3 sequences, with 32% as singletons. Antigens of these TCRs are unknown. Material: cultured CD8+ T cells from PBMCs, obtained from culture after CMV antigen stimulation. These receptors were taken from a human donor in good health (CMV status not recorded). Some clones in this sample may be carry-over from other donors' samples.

The CDR3 spells CASSLALASGLDTQYF. The CDR3 bases are TGTGCCAGCAGCTTAGCGCTAGCTAGCGGCTTAGATACGCAGTATTTT. The V call is TRBV7-9, the J call TRBJ2-3; 7 bases fit TRBD2. V lost 0 bases to trimming and J lost 5 bases; unmatched junction nucleotides: 8. The CDR3 length is 16 residues. Germline CDR1 reads SEHNR; CDR2 reads FQNEAQ (reference sequence).

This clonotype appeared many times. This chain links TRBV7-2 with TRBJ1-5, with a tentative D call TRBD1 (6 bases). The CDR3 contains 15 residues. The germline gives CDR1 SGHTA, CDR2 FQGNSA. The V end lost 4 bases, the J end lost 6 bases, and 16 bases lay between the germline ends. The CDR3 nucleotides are TGTGCCAGCAGCTGGGGCGAGGACAGCGGTCAGCCCCAGCATTTT. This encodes CASSWGEDSGQPQHF.

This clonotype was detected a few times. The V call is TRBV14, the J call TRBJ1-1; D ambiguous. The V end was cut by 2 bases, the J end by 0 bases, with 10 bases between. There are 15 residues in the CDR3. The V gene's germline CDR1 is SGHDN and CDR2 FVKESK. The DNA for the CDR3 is TGTGCCAGCAGCCAATTCCCAGGCATGAACACTGAAGCTTTCTTT. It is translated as CASSQFPGMNTEAFF.

The CDR3 DNA sequence: TGCAGTGCTAGAGCCCTATCCCTAGCGGAGTACGAGCAGTACTTC. Its translation: CSARALSLAEYEQYF. This rearrangement joins TRBV20-1 to TRBJ2-7; 7 bases fit TRBD2. The junction had 10 bases not matched to a gene; V was cut back by 1 base and J by 4 bases. The CDR3 runs 15 residues. Germline-derived CDR1 and CDR2 are DFQATT and SNEGSKA (reference sequence).

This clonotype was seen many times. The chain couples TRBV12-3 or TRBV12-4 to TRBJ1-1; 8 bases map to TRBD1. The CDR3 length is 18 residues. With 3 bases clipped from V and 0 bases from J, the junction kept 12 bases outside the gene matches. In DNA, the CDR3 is TGTGCCAGCAGTTTTGGACAGGGAAGGGAGGGGTTGAACACTGAAGCTTTCTTT. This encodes CASSFGQGREGLNTEAFF.

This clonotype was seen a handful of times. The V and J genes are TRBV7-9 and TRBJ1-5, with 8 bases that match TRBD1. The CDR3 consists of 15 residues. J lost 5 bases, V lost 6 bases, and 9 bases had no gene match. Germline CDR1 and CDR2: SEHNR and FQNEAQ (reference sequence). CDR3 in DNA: TGTGCCAGCAGACTAGGTACAGGGGGTGATCAGCCCCAGCATTTT. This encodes CASRLGTGGDQPQHF.

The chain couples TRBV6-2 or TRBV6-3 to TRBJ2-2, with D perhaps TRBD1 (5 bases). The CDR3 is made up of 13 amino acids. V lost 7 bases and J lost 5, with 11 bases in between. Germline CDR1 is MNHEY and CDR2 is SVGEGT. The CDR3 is CASNVAGTGELFF. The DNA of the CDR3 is TGTGCCAGCAACGTCGCAGGGACCGGGGAGCTGTTTTTT.

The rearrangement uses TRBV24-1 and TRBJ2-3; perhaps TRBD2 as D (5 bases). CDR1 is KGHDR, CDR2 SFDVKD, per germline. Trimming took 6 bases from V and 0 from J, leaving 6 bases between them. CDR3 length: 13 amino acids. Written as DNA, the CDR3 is TGTGCCACCAGTCCGGGGAGCACAGATACGCAGTATTTT. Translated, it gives CATSPGSTDTQYF.

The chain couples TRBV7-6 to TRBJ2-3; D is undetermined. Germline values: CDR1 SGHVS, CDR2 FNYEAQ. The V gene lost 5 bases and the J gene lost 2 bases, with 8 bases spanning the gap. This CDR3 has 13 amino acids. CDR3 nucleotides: TGTGCCAGCAGCGGGGAAACCACAGATACGCAGTATTTT. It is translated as CASSGETTDTQYF.

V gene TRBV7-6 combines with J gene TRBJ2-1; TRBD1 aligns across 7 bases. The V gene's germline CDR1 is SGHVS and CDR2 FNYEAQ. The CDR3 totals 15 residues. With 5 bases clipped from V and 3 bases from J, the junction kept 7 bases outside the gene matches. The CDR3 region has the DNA TGTGCCAGCAGCGGGAGACAGGGTGGCTACAATGAGCAGTTCTTC. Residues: CASSGRQGGYNEQFF.

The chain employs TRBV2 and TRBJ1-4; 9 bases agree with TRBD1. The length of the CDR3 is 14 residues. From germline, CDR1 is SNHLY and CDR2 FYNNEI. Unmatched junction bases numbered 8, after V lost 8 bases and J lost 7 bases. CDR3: CASQSKTGGEKLFF. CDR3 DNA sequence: TGTGCCAGCCAATCCAAGACAGGGGGTGAAAAACTGTTTTTT.

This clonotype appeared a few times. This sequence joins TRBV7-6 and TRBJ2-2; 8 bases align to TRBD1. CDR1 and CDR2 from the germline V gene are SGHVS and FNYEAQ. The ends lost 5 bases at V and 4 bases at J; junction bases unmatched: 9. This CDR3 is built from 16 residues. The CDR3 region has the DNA TGTGCCAGCAGCAACCCCCAGGGGGCTGGCACCGGGGAGCTGTTTTTT. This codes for CASSNPQGAGTGELFF.

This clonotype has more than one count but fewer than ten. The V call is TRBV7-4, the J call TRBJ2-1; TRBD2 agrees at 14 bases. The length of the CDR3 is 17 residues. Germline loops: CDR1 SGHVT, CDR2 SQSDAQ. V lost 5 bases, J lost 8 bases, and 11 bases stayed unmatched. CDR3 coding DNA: TGTGCCAGCAGCCCCCGCAGACTAGCGGGGGGGATTGATGAGCAGTTCTTC. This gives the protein CASSPRRLAGGIDEQFF.

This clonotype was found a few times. Written as DNA, the CDR3 is TGTGCCAGCACTCACCTAGCGGGGGGGCCCCCGCCAGATACGCAGTATTTT. Translating gives CASTHLAGGPPPDTQYF. This sequence joins TRBV6-2 or TRBV6-3 and TRBJ2-3, with TRBD2 identical over 12 bases. CDR3 size: 17 residues. Trimming took 7 bases from V and 4 from J; bases not matched to a gene: 12. Germline CDR1 and CDR2: MNHEY and SVGEGT.

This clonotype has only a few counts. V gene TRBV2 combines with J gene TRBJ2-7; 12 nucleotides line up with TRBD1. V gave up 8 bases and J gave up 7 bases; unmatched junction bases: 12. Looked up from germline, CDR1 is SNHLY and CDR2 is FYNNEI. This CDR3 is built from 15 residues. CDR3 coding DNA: TGTGCCAGCTCCACTACCGGGACAGGGGGCTGGGAGCAGTACTTC. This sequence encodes CASSTTGTGGWEQYF. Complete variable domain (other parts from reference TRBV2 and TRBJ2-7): EPEVTQTPSHQVTQMGQEVILRCVPISNHLYFYWYRQILGQKVEFLVSFYNNEISEKSEIFDDQFSVERPDGSNFTLKIRSTKLEDSAMYFCASSTTGTGGWEQYFGPGTRLTVT.

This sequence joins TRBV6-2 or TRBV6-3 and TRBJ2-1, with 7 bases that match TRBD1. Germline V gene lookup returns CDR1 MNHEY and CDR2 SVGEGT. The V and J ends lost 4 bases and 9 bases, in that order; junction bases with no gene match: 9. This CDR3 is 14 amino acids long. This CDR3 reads CASSWDRPKGEQFF. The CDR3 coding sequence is TGTGCCAGCAGTTGGGACAGACCCAAGGGTGAGCAGTTCTTC.

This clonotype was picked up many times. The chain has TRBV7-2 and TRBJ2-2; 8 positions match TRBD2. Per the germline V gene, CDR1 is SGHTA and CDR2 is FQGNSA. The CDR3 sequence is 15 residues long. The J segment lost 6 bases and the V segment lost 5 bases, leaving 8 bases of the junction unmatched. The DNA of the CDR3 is TGTGCCAGCAGCCCCGGGACTAGACTAGCCGGGGAGCTGTTTTTT. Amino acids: CASSPGTRLAGELFF.

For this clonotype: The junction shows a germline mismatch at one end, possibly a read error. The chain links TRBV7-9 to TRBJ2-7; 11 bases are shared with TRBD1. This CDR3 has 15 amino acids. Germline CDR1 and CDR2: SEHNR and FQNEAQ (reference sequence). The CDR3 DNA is TGTGTCAGCAGCCCCGGGACAGGGGGGGCCTACGAGCAGTACTTC. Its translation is CVSSPGTGGAYEQYF.

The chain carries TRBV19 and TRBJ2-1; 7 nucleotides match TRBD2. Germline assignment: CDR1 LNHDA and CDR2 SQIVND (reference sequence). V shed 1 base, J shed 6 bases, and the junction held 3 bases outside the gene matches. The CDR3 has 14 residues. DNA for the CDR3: TGTGCCAGTAGTATAGTGCGGGGGACCAATGAGCAGTTCTTC. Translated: CASSIVRGTNEQFF.

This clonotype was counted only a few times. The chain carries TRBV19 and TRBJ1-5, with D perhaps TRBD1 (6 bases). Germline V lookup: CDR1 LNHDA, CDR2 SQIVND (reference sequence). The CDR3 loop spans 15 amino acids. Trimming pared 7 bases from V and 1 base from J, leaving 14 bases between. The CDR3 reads CASIRTVASNQPQHF. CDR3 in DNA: TGTGCCAGTATTAGGACAGTTGCGAGCAATCAGCCCCAGCATTTT.

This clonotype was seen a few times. The CDR3 coding sequence is TGCGCCAGCAGCCGAGGGACAGTCTCCTCCTTAAATGGCTACACCTTC. This codes for CASSRGTVSSLNGYTF. The chain links TRBV4-3 to TRBJ1-2; 7 nucleotides agree with TRBD1. This CDR3 is built from 16 residues. After removal of 4 bases from V and 6 bases from J, the junction contained 14 bases not matched to a gene. Germline-derived CDR1 and CDR2 are LGHNA and YSLEER.

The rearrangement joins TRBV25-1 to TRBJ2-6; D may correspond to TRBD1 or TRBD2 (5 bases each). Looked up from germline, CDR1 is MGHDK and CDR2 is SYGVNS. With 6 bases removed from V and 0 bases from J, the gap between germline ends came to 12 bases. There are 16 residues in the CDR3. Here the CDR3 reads CASRGWGNSGANVLTF. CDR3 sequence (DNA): TGTGCCAGCAGGGGGTGGGGGAACTCTGGGGCCAACGTCCTGACTTTC.

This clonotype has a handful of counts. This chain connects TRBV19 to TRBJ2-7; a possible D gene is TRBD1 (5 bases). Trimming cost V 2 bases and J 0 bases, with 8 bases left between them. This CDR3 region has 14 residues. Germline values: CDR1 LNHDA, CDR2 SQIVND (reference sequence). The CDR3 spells CASSISDISYEQYF. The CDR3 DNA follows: TGTGCCAGTAGTATATCGGACATCTCCTACGAGCAGTACTTC.

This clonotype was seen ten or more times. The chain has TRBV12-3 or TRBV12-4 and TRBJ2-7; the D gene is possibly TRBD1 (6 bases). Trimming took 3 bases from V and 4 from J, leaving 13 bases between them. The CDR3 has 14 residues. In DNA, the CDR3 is TGTGCCAGCAGTTTGGGGCAGGGGCGTTACGAGCAGTACGTC. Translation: CASSLGQGRYEQYV.

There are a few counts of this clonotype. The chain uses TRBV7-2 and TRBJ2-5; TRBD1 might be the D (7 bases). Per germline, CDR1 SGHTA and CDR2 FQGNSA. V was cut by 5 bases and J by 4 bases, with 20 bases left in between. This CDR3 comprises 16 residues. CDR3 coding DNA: TGTGCCAGCAGCCGATACGGACAGGAGGGGAGAGAGACCCAGTACTTC. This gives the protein CASSRYGQEGRETQYF.

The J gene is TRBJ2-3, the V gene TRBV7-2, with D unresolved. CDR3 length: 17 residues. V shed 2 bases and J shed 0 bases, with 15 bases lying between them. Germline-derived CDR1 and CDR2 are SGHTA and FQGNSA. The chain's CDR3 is CASSLFPHADSTDTQYF. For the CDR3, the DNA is TGTGCCAGCAGCTTATTCCCCCACGCGGATAGCACAGATACGCAGTATTTT.

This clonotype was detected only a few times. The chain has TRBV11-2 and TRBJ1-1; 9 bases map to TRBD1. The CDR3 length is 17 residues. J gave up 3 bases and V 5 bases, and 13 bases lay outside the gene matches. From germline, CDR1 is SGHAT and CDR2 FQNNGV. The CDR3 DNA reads TGTGCCAGCAGCCCCTACAGGGGGCGAAGAATGGACACTGAAGCTTTCTTT. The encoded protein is CASSPYRGRRMDTEAFF.